These 12 T cell receptor beta chains share one sample of origin, sequenced in a study of blood T cell repertoires in COVID-19 (dated by TCRdb to 2019 to 2021). The method was the immunoSEQ multiplex PCR assay. In its TCRdb copy, this immuneACCESS table keeps in-frame sequences only and misses some clones. Where compared with another copy, unresolved V genes explain less than half of these, and the others have no known cause. The sample table records some 130,000 clones; around 73% of these occur just once. Over 9.5% of the sample is in the top ten clones. What was sequenced was peripheral blood. Receptor source: a man between 60 and 70 years old who had recovered from COVID-19.

The V call is TRBV19, the J call TRBJ2-1, with a tentative D call TRBD2 (5 bases). The CDR3 consists of 16 residues. The V end was cut by 2 bases, the J end by 3 bases, with 14 bases between. CDR1 LNHDA and CDR2 SQIVND come from the germline V gene (reference sequence). CDR3 protein: CASSISASGSYNEQFF. The CDR3, as DNA: TGTGCCAGTAGTATATCGGCCAGCGGAAGCTACAATGAGCAGTTCTTC.

The CDR3 bases are TGTGCCTGGAGTGTAGCGGGACACTTCAATCAGCCCCAGCATTTT. It yields the protein CAWSVAGHFNQPQHF. The genes are TRBV30 and TRBJ1-5; TRBD1 might be the D (6 bases). This CDR3 region has 15 residues. Trimming shortened V by 0 bases and J by 3 bases, and 12 bases separated the two germline ends. The germline V gene has CDR1 GTSNPN and CDR2 SVGIG (reference sequence). The full variable domain, completed using reference TRBV30 and TRBJ1-5, is SQTIHQWPATLVQPVGSPLSLECTVEGTSNPNLYWYRQAAGRGLQLLFYSVGIGQISSEVPQNLSASRPQDRQFILSSKKLLLSDSGFYLCAWSVAGHFNQPQHFGDGTRLSIL.

The V and J genes are TRBV19 and TRBJ2-2, with 8 bases lining up with TRBD1. The V and J ends lost 3 bases and 0 bases, in that order; junction bases with no gene match: 9. The CDR3 contains 18 residues. Germline V gives CDR1 LNHDA, CDR2 SQIVND (reference sequence). The CDR3 is CASSIRSWTGTNTGELFF. Here the CDR3 DNA reads TGTGCCAGTAGTATCCGCTCTTGGACAGGGACGAACACCGGGGAGCTGTTTTTT.

This chain connects TRBV11-1 to TRBJ2-7; 7 nucleotides line up with TRBD2. CDR1 SGHAT and CDR2 FQDESV come from the germline V gene (reference sequence). The ends lost 1 base at V and 0 bases at J; junction bases unmatched: 6. This CDR3 has 16 amino acids. The CDR3 nucleotides are TGTGCCAGCAGCTTAGGGTTGCGGGAGAGCTCCTACGAGCAGTACTTC. It encodes CASSLGLRESSYEQYF.

A single count supports this clone. CDR3 protein: CASSHGPDRGRQHF. The CDR3 DNA is TGTGCCAGCAGTCACGGACCCGACAGGGGGCGCCAGCATTTT. V usage is TRBV6-6 and J usage is TRBJ1-5, with 10 bases aligning to TRBD1. CDR1 is MNHNY and CDR2 is SVGAGI in the germline V gene (reference sequence). The CDR3 contains 14 residues. With V trimmed by 5 bases and J by 12 bases, 10 bases remained unmatched.

This clone was seen a few times. The chain uses TRBV9 and TRBJ2-1; D uncertain. Trimming left V 0 bases short and J 6 bases short, with 16 bases between. The CDR3 totals 16 residues. The germline V gene encodes CDR1 SGDLS and CDR2 YYNGEE. CDR3 sequence (DNA): TGTGCCAGCAGCGTAGTTGACTTCCGGTCGGGCAATGAGCAGTTCTTC. This gives the protein CASSVVDFRSGNEQFF. Variable domain in full (rest from reference TRBV9 and TRBJ2-1): DSGVTQTPKHLITATGQRVTLRCSPRSGDLSVYWYQQSLDQGLQFLIQYYNGEERAKGNILERFSAQQFPDLHSELNLSSLELGDSALYFCASSVVDFRSGNEQFFGPGTRLTVL.

The V gene is TRBV12-3 or TRBV12-4, the J gene TRBJ2-1; D not resolved. The CDR3 sequence is 11 residues long. The V end lost 7 bases, the J end lost 7 bases, and 8 bases lay between the germline ends. The CDR3 sequence: CASTWRNEQFF. The CDR3, as DNA: TGTGCCAGCACCTGGAGAAATGAGCAGTTCTTC.

The chain recombines TRBV4-3 with TRBJ1-4; TRBD1 matches at 9 bases. J lost 10 bases, V lost 4 bases, and 13 bases had no gene match. CDR1 and CDR2 from the germline V gene are LGHNA and YSLEER. The CDR3 spans 16 residues. This CDR3 is CASSRPLLDRGGKLFF. CDR3 sequence (DNA): TGCGCCAGCAGCCGACCTCTGCTGGACAGGGGAGGAAAACTGTTTTTT.

This clone was picked up many times. This chain links TRBV5-1 with TRBJ1-1; TRBD1 aligns across 8 bases. V was pared by 4 bases and J by 6 bases, with 8 bases of the junction left unmatched. This CDR3 is 14 amino acids long. Germline CDR1 is SGHRS and CDR2 is YFSETQ. CDR3 sequence (DNA): TGCGCCAGCAGCCGACAGGGGCCTGGCGCTGAAGCTTTCTTT. The encoded protein is CASSRQGPGAEAFF.

The chain couples TRBV6-2 or TRBV6-3 to TRBJ2-7, with D perhaps TRBD2 (5 bases). V lost 4 bases and J 2 bases, leaving 27 bases between the germline ends. The CDR3 contains 19 residues. Germline V lookup: CDR1 MNHEY, CDR2 SVGEGT. CDR3 DNA sequence: TGTGCCAGCAGTTCCTTCGGTGTTACCTCACGTTCCGGGGCCTACGAGCAGTACTTC. Translating it yields CASSSFGVTSRSGAYEQYF.

This chain links TRBV3-1 (or the pseudogene TRBV3-2) with TRBJ2-7; 9 bases map to TRBD1. Germline V CDR1 and CDR2: LGHDT, YNNKEL (reference sequence). The CDR3 runs to 15 residues. Trimming cost V 4 bases and J 1 base; bases outside gene matches: 5. Written as DNA, the CDR3 is TGTGCCAGCAGCCCGGGGACAGGGATGTCCTACGAGCAGTACTTC. Translated, it gives CASSPGTGMSYEQYF.

V and J are TRBV29-1 and TRBJ2-7; 9 positions match TRBD2. Germline V gene data show CDR1 as SQVTM and CDR2 as ANQGSEA. Unmatched junction bases numbered 11, after V lost 1 base and J lost 1 base. This CDR3 is built from 17 residues. The CDR3 coding sequence is TGCAGCGTTGAAGCGATAACCGGGACTAGCCTTTCCTACGAGCAGTACTTC. Translation: CSVEAITGTSLSYEQYF.